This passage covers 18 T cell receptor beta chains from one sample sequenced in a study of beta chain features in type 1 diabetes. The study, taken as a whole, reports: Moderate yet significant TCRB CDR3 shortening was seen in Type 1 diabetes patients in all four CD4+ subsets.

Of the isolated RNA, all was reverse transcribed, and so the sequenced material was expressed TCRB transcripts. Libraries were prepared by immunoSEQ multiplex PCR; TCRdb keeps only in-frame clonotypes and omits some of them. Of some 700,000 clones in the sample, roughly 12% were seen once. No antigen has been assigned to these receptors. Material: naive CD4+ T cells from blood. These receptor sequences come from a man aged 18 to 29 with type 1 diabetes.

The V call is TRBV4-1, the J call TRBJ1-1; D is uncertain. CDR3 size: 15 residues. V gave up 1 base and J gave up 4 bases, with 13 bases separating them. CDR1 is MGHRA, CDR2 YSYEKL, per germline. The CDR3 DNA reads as TGCGCCAGCAGCCAAGCCGAGCGTGGGCCCACTGAAGCTTTCTTT. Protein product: CASSQAERGPTEAFF.

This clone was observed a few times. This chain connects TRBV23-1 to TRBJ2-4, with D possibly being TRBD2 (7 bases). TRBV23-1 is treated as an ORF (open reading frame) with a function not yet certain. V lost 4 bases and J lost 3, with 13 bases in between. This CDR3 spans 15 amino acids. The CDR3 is CASSLAGACKNIQYF. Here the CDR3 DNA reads TGCGCCAGCAGTCTCGCGGGGGCTTGCAAAAACATTCAGTACTTC.

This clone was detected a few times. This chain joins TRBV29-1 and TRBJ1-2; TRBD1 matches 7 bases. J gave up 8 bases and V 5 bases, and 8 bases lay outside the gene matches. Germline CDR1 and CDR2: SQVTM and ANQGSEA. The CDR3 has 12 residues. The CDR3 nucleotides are TGCAGCGTTCTAGCACAGGGGAACGGCTACACCTTC. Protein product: CSVLAQGNGYTF.

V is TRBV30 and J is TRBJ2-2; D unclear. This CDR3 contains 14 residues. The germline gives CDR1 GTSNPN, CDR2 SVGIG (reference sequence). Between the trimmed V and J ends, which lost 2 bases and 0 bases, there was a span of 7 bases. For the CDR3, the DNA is TGTGCCTGGAGTCGAACGCCGAACACCGGGGAGCTGTTTTTT. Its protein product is CAWSRTPNTGELFF. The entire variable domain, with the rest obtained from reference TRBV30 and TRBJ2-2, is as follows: SQTIHQWPATLVQPVGSPLSLECTVEGTSNPNLYWYRQAAGRGLQLLFYSVGIGQISSEVPQNLSASRPQDRQFILSSKKLLLSDSGFYLCAWSRTPNTGELFFGEGSRLTVL.

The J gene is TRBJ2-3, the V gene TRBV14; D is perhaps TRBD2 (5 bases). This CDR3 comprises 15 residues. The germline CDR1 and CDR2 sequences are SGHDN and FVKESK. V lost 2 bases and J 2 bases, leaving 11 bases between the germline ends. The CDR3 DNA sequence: TGTGCCAGCAGCCAAAGAACGGGATTCACAGATACGCAGTATTTT. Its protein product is CASSQRTGFTDTQYF.

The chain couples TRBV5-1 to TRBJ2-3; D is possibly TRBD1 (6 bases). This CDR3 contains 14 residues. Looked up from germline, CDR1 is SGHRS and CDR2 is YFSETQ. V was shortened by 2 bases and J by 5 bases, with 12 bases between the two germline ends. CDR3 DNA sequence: TGCGCCAGCAGCTTAGCAGGGGAGAGAGATACGCAGTATTTT. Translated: CASSLAGERDTQYF.

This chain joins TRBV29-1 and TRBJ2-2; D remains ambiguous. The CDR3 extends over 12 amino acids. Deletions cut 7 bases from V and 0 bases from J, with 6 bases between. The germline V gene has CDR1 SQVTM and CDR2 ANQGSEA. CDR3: CSGGPNTGELFF. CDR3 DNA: TGCAGCGGAGGACCGAACACCGGGGAGCTGTTTTTT.

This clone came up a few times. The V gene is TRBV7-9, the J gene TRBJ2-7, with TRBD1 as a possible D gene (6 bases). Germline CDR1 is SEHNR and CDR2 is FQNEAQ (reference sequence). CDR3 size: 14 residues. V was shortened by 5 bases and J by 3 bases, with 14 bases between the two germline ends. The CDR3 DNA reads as TGTGCCAGCAGCCCCCGAGGGACATTCTACGAGCAGTACTTC. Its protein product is CASSPRGTFYEQYF.

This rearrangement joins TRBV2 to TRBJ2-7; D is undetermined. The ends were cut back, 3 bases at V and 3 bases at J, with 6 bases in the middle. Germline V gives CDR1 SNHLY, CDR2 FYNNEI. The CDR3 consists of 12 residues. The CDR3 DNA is TGTGCCAGCAGTGATGAGATCTACGAGCAGTACTTC. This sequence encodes CASSDEIYEQYF.

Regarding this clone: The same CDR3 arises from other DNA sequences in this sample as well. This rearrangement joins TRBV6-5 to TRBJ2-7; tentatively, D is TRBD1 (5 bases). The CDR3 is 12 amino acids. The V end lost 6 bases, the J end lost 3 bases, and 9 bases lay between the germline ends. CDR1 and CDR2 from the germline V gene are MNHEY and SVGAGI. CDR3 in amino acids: CASSLDSYEQYF. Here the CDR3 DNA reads TGTGCCAGCAGCCTCGACAGCTACGAGCAGTACTTC.

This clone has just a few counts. CDR3: CATSRSATNEKLFF. For the CDR3, the DNA is TGTGCCACCAGCAGGAGTGCAACTAATGAAAAACTGTTTTTT. V and J are TRBV15 and TRBJ1-4; D not certain. Trimming removed 3 bases from V and 0 bases from J, with 5 bases in between. CDR3 length: 14 residues. CDR1 and CDR2 (germline): LNHNV, YYDKDF (reference sequence). The full variable domain, its missing parts supplied by reference TRBV15 and TRBJ1-4, is DAMVIQNPRYQVTQFGKPVTLSCSQTLNHNVMYWYQQKSSQAPKLLFHYYDKDFNNEADTPDNFQSRRPNTSFCFLDIRSPGLGDTAMYLCATSRSATNEKLFFGSGTQLSVL.

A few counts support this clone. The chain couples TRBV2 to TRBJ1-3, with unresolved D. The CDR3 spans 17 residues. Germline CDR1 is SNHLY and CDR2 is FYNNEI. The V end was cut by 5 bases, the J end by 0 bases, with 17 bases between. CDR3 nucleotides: TGTGCCAGCAGTCCACGATATGGTGAATTCTCTGGAAACACCATATATTTT. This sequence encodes CASSPRYGEFSGNTIYF.

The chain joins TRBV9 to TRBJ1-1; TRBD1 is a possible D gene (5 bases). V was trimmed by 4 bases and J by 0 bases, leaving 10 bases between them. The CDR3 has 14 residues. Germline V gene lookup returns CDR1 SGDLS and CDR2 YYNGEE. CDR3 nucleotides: TGTGCCAGCAGCCCCCAGACAGTGAACACTGAAGCTTTCTTT. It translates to CASSPQTVNTEAFF.

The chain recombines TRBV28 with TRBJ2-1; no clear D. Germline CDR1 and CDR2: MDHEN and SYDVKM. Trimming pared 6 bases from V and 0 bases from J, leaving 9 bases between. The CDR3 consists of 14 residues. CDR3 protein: CASSRPSSYNEQFF. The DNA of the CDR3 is TGTGCCAGCAGCAGACCCAGCTCCTACAATGAGCAGTTCTTC.

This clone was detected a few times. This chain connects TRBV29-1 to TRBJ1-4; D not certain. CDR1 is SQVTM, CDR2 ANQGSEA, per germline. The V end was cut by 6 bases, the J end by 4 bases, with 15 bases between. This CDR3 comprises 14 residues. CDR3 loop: CSVNIRHLNEKLFF. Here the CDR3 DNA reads TGCAGCGTCAACATTCGGCATCTTAATGAAAAACTGTTTTTT. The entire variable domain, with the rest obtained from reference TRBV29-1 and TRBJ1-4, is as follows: SAVISQKPSRDICQRGTSLTIQCQVDSQVTMMFWYRQQPGQSLTLIATANQGSEATYESGFVIDKFPISRPNLTFSTLTVSNMSPEDSSIYLCSVNIRHLNEKLFFGSGTQLSVL.

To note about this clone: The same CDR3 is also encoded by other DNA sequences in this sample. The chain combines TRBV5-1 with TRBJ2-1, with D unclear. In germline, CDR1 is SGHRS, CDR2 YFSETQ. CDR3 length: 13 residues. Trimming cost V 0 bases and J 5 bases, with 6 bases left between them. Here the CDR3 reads CASSLGTNNEQFF. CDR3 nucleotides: TGCGCCAGCAGCTTGGGCACAAACAATGAGCAGTTCTTC.

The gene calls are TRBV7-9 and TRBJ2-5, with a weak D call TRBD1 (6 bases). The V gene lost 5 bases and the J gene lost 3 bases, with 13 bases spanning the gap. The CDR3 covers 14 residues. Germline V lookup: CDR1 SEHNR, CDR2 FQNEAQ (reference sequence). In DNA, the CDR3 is TGTGCCAGCAGCCATATACGGACAGAAGAGACCCAGTACTTC. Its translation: CASSHIRTEETQYF.

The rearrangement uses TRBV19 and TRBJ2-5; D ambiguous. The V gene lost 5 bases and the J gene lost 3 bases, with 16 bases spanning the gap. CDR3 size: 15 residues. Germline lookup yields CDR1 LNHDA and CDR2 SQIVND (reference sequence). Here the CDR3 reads CASSATGLSEETQYF. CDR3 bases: TGTGCCAGTAGTGCGACGGGCCTCTCGGAAGAGACCCAGTACTTC.